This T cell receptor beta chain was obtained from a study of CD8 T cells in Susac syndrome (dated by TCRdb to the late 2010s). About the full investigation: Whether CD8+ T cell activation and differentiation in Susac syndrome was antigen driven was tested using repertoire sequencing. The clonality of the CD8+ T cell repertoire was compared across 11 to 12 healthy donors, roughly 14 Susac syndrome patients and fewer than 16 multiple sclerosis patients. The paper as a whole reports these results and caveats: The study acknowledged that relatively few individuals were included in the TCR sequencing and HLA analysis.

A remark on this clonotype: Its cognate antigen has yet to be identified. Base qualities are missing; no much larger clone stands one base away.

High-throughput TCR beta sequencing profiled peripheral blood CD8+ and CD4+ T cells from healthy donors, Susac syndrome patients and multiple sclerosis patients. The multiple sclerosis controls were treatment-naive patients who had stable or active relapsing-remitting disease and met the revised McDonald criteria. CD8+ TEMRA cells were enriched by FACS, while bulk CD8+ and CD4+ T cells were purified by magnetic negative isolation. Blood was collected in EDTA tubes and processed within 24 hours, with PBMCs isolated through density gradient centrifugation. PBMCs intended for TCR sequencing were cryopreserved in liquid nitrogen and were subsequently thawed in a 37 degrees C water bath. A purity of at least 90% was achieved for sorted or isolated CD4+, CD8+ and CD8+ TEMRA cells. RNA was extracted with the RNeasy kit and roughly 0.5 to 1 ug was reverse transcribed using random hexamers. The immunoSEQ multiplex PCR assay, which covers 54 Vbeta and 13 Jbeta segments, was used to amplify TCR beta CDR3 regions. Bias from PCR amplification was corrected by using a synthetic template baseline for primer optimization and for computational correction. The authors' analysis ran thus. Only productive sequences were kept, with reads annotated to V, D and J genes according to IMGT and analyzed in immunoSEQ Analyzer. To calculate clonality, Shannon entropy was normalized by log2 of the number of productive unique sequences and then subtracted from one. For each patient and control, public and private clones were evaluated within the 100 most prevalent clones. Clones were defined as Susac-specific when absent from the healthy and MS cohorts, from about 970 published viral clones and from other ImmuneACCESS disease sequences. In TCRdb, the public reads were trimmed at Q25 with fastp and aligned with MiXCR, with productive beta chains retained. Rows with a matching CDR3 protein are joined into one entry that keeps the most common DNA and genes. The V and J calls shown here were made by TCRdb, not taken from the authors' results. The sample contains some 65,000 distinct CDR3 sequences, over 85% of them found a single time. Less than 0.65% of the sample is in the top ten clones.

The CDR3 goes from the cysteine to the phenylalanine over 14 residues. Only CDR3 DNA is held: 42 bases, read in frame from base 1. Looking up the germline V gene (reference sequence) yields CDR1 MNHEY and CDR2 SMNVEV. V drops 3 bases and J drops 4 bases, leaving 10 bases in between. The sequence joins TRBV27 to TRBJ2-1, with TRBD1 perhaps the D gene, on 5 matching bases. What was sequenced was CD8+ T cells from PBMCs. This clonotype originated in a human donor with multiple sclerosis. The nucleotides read TGTGCCAGCAGTTTGACAGAAATGTACAATGAGCAGTTCTTC. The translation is CASSLTEMYNEQFF.